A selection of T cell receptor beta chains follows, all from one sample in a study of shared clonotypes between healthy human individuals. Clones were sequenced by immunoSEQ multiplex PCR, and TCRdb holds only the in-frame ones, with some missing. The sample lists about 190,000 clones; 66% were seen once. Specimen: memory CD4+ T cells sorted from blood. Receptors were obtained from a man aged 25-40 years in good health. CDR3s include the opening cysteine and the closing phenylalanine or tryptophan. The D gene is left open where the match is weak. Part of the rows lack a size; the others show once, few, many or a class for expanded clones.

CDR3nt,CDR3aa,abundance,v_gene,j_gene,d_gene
TGTGCCAGCAGTCCTTGGCAGGCTAACTATGGCTACACCTTC,CASSPWQANYGYTF,-,TRBV2,TRBJ1-2,-
TGCGCCAGCAGCTTGGAAATTCGGGAGCTACGCTACGAGCAGTACTTC,CASSLEIRELRYEQYF,few,TRBV5-1,TRBJ2-7,-
TGCGCCAGCAGCTTGGCCGGGGCAGGTCGGTTCTTC,CASSLAGAGRFF,-,TRBV5-1,TRBJ2-1,-
TGTGCCAGCAGCTTGGTCCCCAGGGGAACTGGTGGAAACACCATATATTTT,CASSLVPRGTGGNTIYF,-,TRBV5-5,TRBJ1-3,-
TGCGCCAGCAGCCCCTCGTGGCAGCTCCAACAAGAGACCCAGTACTTC,CASSPSWQLQQETQYF,-,TRBV4-1,TRBJ2-5,-
TGTGCCAGCTCATCGTCAGGGGGATTGGAGACCCAGTACTTC,CASSSSGGLETQYF,-,TRBV18,TRBJ2-5,TRBD1
TGCGCCAGCAGCCCCACCGGGACAGGGGTCAATGAGCAGTTCTTC,CASSPTGTGVNEQFF,-,TRBV5-1,TRBJ2-1,TRBD1
TGTGCCAGCAGTGAGGGCAGGGGCCTTAGGGAGCAGTACTTC,CASSEGRGLREQYF,-,TRBV2,TRBJ2-7,-
TGTGCCAGCAGCGTGCGGCCTCCGGAAAACACAGATACGCAGTATTTT,CASSVRPPENTDTQYF,-,TRBV9,TRBJ2-3,-
TGCAGTGCTAGAGAGGGAAATACGCAGTATTTT,CSAREGNTQYF,-,TRBV20-1,TRBJ2-3,-
TGCGCCAGCAGCTTGGAATTAGCGGGAGCGGGGACCCAGTACTTC,CASSLELAGAGTQYF,-,TRBV5-1,TRBJ2-5,TRBD2
TGCAGCGTTGTGCACACAGATACGCAGTATTTT,CSVVHTDTQYF,few,TRBV29-1,TRBJ2-3,-
TGTGCCAGCAGTGGGCAGGGGGGGAATCAGCCCCAGCATTTT,CASSGQGGNQPQHF,-,TRBV6-1,TRBJ1-5,TRBD1
TGTGCCAGCAGCTCGCACACAGATACGCAGTATTTT,CASSSHTDTQYF,-,TRBV6-5,TRBJ2-3,-
TGTGCCAGCAGTGGGGCAGGCTTCCAAGAGACCCAGTACTTC,CASSGAGFQETQYF,-,TRBV25-1,TRBJ2-5,-
TGTGCCAGCAGCGGGGACAGGGGACGGGCTCTCTACGAGCAGTACTTC,CASSGDRGRALYEQYF,once,TRBV7-2,TRBJ2-7,TRBD1
TGCGCCAGCAGCTTGGGCGGGGGCAAAGAAAAACTGTTTTTT,CASSLGGGKEKLFF,once,TRBV5-1,TRBJ1-4,-
TGTGCCAGCAGGGCAGCTAGTGACTCCTACGAGCAGTACTTC,CASRAASDSYEQYF,-,TRBV5-4,TRBJ2-7,-
TGTGCCTGGAGTGTGATAGACACGATCCGGGTCGCCATATATTTT,CAWSVIDTIRVAIYF,-,TRBV30,TRBJ1-3,-
TGTGCCAGCAGTCCAGTGGCAAGGTCTACCTACGAGCAGTACTTC,CASSPVARSTYEQYF,-,TRBV7-9,TRBJ2-7,-
TGCGCCAGCAGCCAAGTTTTCCCCGGGGCCACTGAAGCTTTCTTT,CASSQVFPGATEAFF,-,TRBV4-3,TRBJ1-1,-
TGTGCCAGCAGCTTAGTACTGTACAATGAGCAGTTCTTC,CASSLVLYNEQFF,few,TRBV11-2,TRBJ2-1,-
TGTGCCAGCAGCTCAGCGGGGGGAGCCAAAAACATTCAGTACTTC,CASSSAGGAKNIQYF,-,TRBV11-1,TRBJ2-4,TRBD2
TGCAGCGTTGATTTGACGGGGACCGGTGGCTACACCTTC,CSVDLTGTGGYTF,-,TRBV29-1,TRBJ1-2,-
TGTGCCAGCAGCTTAGAACGGGGCCTACATCAGCCCCAGCATTTT,CASSLERGLHQPQHF,few,TRBV11-3,TRBJ1-5,-
TGTGCCAGCAGCGTAGGCGTGATACCGGGACAGACTCAAGAGACCCAGTACTTC,CASSVGVIPGQTQETQYF,-,TRBV9,TRBJ2-5,TRBD1
TGTGCCAGCAGATGGACAGGGGGCGACGAGCAGTACTTC,CASRWTGGDEQYF,-,TRBV6-5,TRBJ2-7,TRBD1
TGTGCCAGCAGCGAGAGGGGTTCAACTAATGAAAAACTGTTTTTT,CASSERGSTNEKLFF,-,TRBV7-9,TRBJ1-4,-
TGTGCCAGCACAAACGACAGGTACGAGCAGTACTTC,CASTNDRYEQYF,-,TRBV28,TRBJ2-7,-
TGTGCCAGCAGTTTTGGCGCGAGCTACGAGCAGTACTTC,CASSFGASYEQYF,-,TRBV28,TRBJ2-7,-
TGTGCCAGCAGCTTAGGGGGACTAGCGGGAGATAATAATGAGCAGTTCTTC,CASSLGGLAGDNNEQFF,once,TRBV11-3,TRBJ2-1,TRBD2
TGTGCCACCAGCAGAGCGAAAAGAACCGAAGAGACCCAGTACTTC,CATSRAKRTEETQYF,-,TRBV15,TRBJ2-5,-
TGCAGTGCTATGCGGTTGGGTGAGCAGTTCTTC,CSAMRLGEQFF,-,TRBV20-1,TRBJ2-1,-
TGCGCCAGCAGCTCATCTTGGGGGTCCATGGATGGGAATGAGCAGTTCTTC,CASSSSWGSMDGNEQFF,-,TRBV5-1,TRBJ2-1,-
TGCGCCAGCAGCGACCCTTCGGGACAGGGGCGTTCTAACTATGGCTACACCTTC,CASSDPSGQGRSNYGYTF,-,TRBV4-1,TRBJ1-2,TRBD1
TGTGCCAGCAGCTCAGCCGGAGGTCCCTACGAGCAGTACTTC,CASSSAGGPYEQYF,-,TRBV7-9,TRBJ2-7,-
TGCGCCAGCGGTAATGAGCGATTGAGCACAGATACGCAGTATTTT,CASGNERLSTDTQYF,-,TRBV5-1,TRBJ2-3,-
TGTGCCAGCAGCTTCGCACAAACGCAAGAGACCCAGTACTTC,CASSFAQTQETQYF,-,TRBV5-5,TRBJ2-5,-
TGTGCCAGCAGCCTCAAGGTTTCGGCCCGTATACCACAAGAGACCCAGTACTTC,CASSLKVSARIPQETQYF,-,TRBV5-4,TRBJ2-5,-
TGTGCCAGCAGAGAGGACAGGGGCCGCAATCAGCCCCAGCATTTT,CASREDRGRNQPQHF,-,TRBV27,TRBJ1-5,TRBD1
TGCGCCAGCAGCAAACAAACAGGCGTCACTGAAGCTTTCTTT,CASSKQTGVTEAFF,few,TRBV5-1,TRBJ1-1,-
TGTGCCAGCAGCTTTTGGAGTGGCCCCACAGATACGCAGTATTTT,CASSFWSGPTDTQYF,-,TRBV13,TRBJ2-3,-
TGTGCCAGCAGTAAAAGAGTCGCGGGAGGTTCCGGCGAGCAGTACTTC,CASSKRVAGGSGEQYF,-,TRBV6-6,TRBJ2-7,TRBD2
TGTGCCAGCATGCCCAGGGGGCGCTTCTATGGCTACACCTTC,CASMPRGRFYGYTF,-,TRBV6-6,TRBJ1-2,TRBD1
TGTGCCAGCTCACCCGGGGGTAGCGGGGTCCCCTACGAGCAGTACTTC,CASSPGGSGVPYEQYF,-,TRBV18,TRBJ2-7,TRBD2
TGTGCCAGCAGCCAATTTTTTTCTCGCGACTCCTACGAGCAGTACTTC,CASSQFFSRDSYEQYF,-,TRBV14,TRBJ2-7,-